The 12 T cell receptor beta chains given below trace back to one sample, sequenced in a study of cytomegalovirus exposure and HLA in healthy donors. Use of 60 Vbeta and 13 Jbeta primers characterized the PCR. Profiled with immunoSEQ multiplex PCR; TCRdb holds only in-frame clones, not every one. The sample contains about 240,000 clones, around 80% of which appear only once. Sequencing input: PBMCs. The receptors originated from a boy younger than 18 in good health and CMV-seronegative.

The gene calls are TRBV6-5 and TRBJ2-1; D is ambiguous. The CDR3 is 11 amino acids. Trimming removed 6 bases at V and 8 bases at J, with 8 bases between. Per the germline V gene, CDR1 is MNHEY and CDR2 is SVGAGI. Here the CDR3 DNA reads TGTGCCAGCAGGCGTCAGGATGAGCAGTTCTTC. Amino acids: CASRRQDEQFF.

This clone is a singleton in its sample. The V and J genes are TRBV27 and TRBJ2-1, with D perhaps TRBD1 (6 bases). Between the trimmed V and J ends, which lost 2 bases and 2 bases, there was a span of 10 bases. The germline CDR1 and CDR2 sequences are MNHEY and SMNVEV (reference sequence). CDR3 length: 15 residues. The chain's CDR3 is CASSLQGRPYNEQFF. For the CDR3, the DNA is TGTGCCAGCAGTTTACAGGGGCGCCCCTACAATGAGCAGTTCTTC.

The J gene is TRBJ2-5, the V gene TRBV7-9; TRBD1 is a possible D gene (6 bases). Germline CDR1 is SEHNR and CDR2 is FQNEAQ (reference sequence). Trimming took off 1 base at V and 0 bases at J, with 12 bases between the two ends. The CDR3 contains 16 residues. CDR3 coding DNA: TGTGCCAGCAGCTTAGGACCGCAGGGGAACCAAGAGACCCAGTACTTC. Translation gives CASSLGPQGNQETQYF.

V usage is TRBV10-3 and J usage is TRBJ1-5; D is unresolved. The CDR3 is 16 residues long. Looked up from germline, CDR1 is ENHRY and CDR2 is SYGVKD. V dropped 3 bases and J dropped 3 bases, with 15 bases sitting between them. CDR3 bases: TGTGCCATCAGTGAATTGCGCGGCCGGGACAATCAGCCCCAGCATTTT. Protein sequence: CAISELRGRDNQPQHF.

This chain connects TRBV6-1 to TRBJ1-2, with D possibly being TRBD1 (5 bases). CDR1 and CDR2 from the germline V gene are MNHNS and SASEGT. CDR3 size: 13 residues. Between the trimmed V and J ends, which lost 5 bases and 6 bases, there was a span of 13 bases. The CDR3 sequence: CASSTLLTDGYTF. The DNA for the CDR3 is TGTGCCAGCAGTACCTTGTTGACAGATGGCTACACCTTC.

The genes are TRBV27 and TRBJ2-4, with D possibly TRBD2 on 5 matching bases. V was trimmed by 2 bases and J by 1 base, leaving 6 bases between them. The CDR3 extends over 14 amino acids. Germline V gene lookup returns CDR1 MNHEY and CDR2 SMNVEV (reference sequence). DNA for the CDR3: TGTGCCAGCAGTTTACGAGGGGCCAAAAACATTCAGTACTTC. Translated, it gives CASSLRGAKNIQYF.

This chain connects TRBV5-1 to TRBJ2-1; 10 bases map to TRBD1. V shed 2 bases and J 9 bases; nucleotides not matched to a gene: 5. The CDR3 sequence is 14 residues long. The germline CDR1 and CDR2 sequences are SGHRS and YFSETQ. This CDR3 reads CASSFGTGASEQFF. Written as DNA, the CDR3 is TGCGCCAGCAGCTTCGGGACAGGGGCGTCTGAGCAGTTCTTC. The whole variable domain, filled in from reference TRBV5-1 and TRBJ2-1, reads KAGVTQTPRYLIKTRGQQVTLSCSPISGHRSVSWYQQTPGQGLQFLFEYFSETQRNKGNFPGRFSGRQFSNSRSEMNVSTLELGDSALYLCASSFGTGASEQFFGPGTRLTVL.

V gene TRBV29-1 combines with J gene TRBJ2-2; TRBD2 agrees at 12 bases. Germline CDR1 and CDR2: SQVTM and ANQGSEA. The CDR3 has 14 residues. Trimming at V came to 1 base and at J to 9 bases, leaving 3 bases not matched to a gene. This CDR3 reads CSVEVLAGGRELFF. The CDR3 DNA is TGCAGCGTTGAAGTTCTAGCGGGAGGGCGGGAGCTGTTTTTT.

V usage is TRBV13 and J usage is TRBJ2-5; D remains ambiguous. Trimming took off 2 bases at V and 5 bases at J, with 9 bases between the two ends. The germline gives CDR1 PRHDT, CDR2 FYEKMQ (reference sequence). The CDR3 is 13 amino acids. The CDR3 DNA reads TGTGCCAGCAGCTTAAGCCCACGGGAGACCCAGTACTTC. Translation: CASSLSPRETQYF.

CDR3 loop: CASSWDRDMNTEAFF. The CDR3 coding sequence is TGTGCCAGCAGCTGGGATCGGGACATGAACACTGAAGCTTTCTTT. This chain joins TRBV7-9 and TRBJ1-1, with D tentatively TRBD1 (6 bases). V was trimmed by 4 bases and J by 0 bases, leaving 12 bases between them. The CDR3 length is 15 residues. The germline gives CDR1 SEHNR, CDR2 FQNEAQ (reference sequence).

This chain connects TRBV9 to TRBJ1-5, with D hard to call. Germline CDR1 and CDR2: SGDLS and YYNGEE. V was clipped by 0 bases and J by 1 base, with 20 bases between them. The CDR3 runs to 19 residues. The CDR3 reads CASSVVQAAPGESNQPQHF. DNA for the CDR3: TGTGCCAGCAGCGTAGTTCAGGCAGCCCCCGGGGAAAGCAATCAGCCCCAGCATTTT.

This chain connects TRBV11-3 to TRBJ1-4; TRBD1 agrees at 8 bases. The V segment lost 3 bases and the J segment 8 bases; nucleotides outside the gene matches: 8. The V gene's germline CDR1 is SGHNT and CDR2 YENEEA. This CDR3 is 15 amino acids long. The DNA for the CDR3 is TGTGCCAGCAGCTTGAGAGGACAGGGAGTGGAAAAACTGTTTTTT. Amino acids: CASSLRGQGVEKLFF.